This TCR beta chain comes out of a study of fetal regulatory T cell absence and autoimmunity. Study as a whole: Without clinical diabetes, IPEX patients showed exocrine pancreas autoimmunity.

Study results and limitations: Pancreas and cord blood did not differ much in TRB family usage.

Turning to this clone: Antigen unknown.

The protocol was immunoSEQ multiplex PCR, while the TCRdb copy is restricted to in-frame clones and leaves out a portion. The sample lists some 46,000 clones, just under 85% occurring once. The clonotype comes from a newborn boy with IPEX syndrome. Material for sequencing was cord blood.

The CDR3 region is CASSIRTGGYYGYTF. DNA of the CDR3: TGTGCCAGCAGTATTCGGACAGGGGGCTACTATGGCTACACCTTC. This rearrangement joins TRBV6-1 to TRBJ1-2; TRBD1 aligns across 11 bases. Germline-derived CDR1 and CDR2 are MNHNS and SASEGT. The length of the CDR3 is 15 residues. The J segment lost 3 bases and the V segment lost 5 bases, leaving 5 bases of the junction unmatched.